The rows below give T cell receptor beta chains drawn from one sample of a study of CD8 T cells in Susac syndrome. Using its own MiXCR run on the immunoSEQ multiplex PCR reads, TCRdb lists one record per CDR3 protein. Here the sample spans fewer than 350,000 distinct CDR3 sequences, roughly nine tenths being singletons. Sequences were obtained from CD4+ T cells from PBMCs. The receptors come from a human donor with multiple sclerosis. Both conserved end residues are part of each CDR3. The D gene is left open where the match is weak. Some rows have no size entry. The others give once, few or many, or a class for an expanded clone.

clone_size: few
d_call: .
j_call: TRBJ1-2
v_call: TRBV29-1
cdr3_aa: CSASGGNYGYTF
cdr3_nt: TGCAGCGCGTCGGGCGGTAACTATGGCTACACCTTC

clone_size: .
d_call: .
j_call: TRBJ2-5
v_call: TRBV3-1
cdr3_aa: CASSQGGPPRAQYF
cdr3_nt: TGTGCCAGCAGCCAAGGAGGGCCTCCCAGGGCCCAGTACTTC

clone_size: .
d_call: .
j_call: TRBJ2-1
v_call: TRBV12-3/TRBV12-4
cdr3_aa: CASSPDWNNEQFF
cdr3_nt: TGTGCCAGCAGCCCCGACTGGAACAATGAGCAGTTCTTC

clone_size: .
d_call: TRBD1
j_call: TRBJ2-7
v_call: TRBV6-1
cdr3_aa: CASSEDRGPYEQYF
cdr3_nt: TGTGCCAGCAGTGAGGACAGGGGGCCATACGAGCAGTACTTC

clone_size: .
d_call: .
j_call: TRBJ1-1
v_call: TRBV5-1
cdr3_aa: CASSLEGLGNTEAFF
cdr3_nt: TGCGCCAGCAGCCTAGAGGGACTGGGGAACACTGAAGCTTTCTTT

clone_size: once
d_call: TRBD2
j_call: TRBJ2-7
v_call: TRBV2
cdr3_aa: CASTDWAGGKYEQYF
cdr3_nt: TGTGCCAGCACCGATTGGGCGGGAGGAAAGTACGAGCAGTACTTC

clone_size: .
d_call: .
j_call: TRBJ1-5
v_call: TRBV12-3/TRBV12-4
cdr3_aa: CASSYQGHQPQHF
cdr3_nt: TGTGCCAGCAGTTACCAGGGGCATCAGCCCCAGCATTTT

clone_size: .
d_call: .
j_call: TRBJ2-2
v_call: TRBV6-2/TRBV6-3
cdr3_aa: CASRFAGRTGELFF
cdr3_nt: TGTGCCAGCAGGTTTGCAGGTAGAACCGGGGAGCTGTTTTTT

clone_size: .
d_call: .
j_call: TRBJ1-1
v_call: TRBV20-1
cdr3_aa: CSARWGGRTEAFF
cdr3_nt: TGCAGTGCTAGATGGGGTGGTCGCACTGAAGCTTTCTTT

clone_size: .
d_call: .
j_call: TRBJ1-2
v_call: TRBV29-1
cdr3_aa: CSSEGQGTNYGYTF
cdr3_nt: TGCAGCTCCGAAGGGCAGGGAACTAACTATGGCTACACCTTC

clone_size: .
d_call: TRBD1
j_call: TRBJ2-4
v_call: TRBV28
cdr3_aa: CASTRTGTKNIQYF
cdr3_nt: TGTGCCAGCACCAGGACAGGGACGAAAAACATTCAGTACTTC

clone_size: .
d_call: TRBD2
j_call: TRBJ2-1
v_call: TRBV6-2/TRBV6-3
cdr3_aa: CASRVSGGSSYNEQFF
cdr3_nt: TGTGCCAGCAGAGTTAGCGGGGGGAGCTCCTACAATGAGCAGTTCTTC

clone_size: .
d_call: TRBD2
j_call: TRBJ2-1
v_call: TRBV29-1
cdr3_aa: CSVGGSSYNEQFF
cdr3_nt: TGCAGCGTCGGCGGGAGCTCCTACAATGAGCAGTTCTTC

clone_size: .
d_call: TRBD2
j_call: TRBJ2-3
v_call: TRBV5-1
cdr3_aa: CASSLSGSGDTQYF
cdr3_nt: TGCGCCAGCAGCTTGAGCGGGAGCGGAGATACGCAGTATTTT

clone_size: once
d_call: TRBD2
j_call: TRBJ2-3
v_call: TRBV11-2
cdr3_aa: CASSILAGGTTDTQYF
cdr3_nt: TGTGCCAGCAGTATTCTAGCGGGGGGGACCACAGATACGCAGTATTTT

clone_size: .
d_call: .
j_call: TRBJ2-3
v_call: TRBV6-4
cdr3_aa: CASSENSGGGGKDTQYF
cdr3_nt: TGTGCCAGCAGTGAAAACTCAGGTGGAGGGGGCAAAGATACGCAGTATTTT